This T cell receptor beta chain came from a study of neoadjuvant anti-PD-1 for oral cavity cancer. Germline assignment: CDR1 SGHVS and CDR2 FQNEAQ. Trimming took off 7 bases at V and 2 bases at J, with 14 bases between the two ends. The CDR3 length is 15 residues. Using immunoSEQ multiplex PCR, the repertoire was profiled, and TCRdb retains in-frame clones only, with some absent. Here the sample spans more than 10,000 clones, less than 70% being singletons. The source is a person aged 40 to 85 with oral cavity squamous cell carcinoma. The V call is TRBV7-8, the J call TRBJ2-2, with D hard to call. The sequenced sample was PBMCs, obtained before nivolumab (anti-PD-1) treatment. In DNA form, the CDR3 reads TGTGCCAGCATTCCTTGGACGGGTAACACCGGGGAGCTGTTTTTT. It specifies CASIPWTGNTGELFF.